This T cell receptor beta chain was obtained from a study of shared clonotypes between healthy human individuals. Notes on this clone: Its antigen is still unknown. The sample holds other DNA sequences that translate to the same CDR3.

The data were produced by immunoSEQ multiplex PCR, yet TCRdb's version contains in-frame clones alone and is incomplete. The table records approximately 2,000,000 clones, 85% to 95% of them present only once. General study results and limits: Genetic and exposure-history diversity was limited by the small donor number. In general, naive subsets displayed greater estimated richness than memory subsets did.

Unmatched junction bases numbered 5, after V lost 3 bases and J lost 4 bases. Germline V gives CDR1 LGHNA, CDR2 YNFKEQ. The CDR3 has 16 amino acids. The receptor's source is a man between 18 and 35 years old in good health. Some clones in this sample may be carry-over from other donors' samples. The chain is built from TRBV4-2 and TRBJ2-1; TRBD2 matches at 11 bases. Sequenced sample: naive CD4+ T cells from PBMCs. As for subset: CD45RA+ positively selected. CDR3 in DNA: TGTGCCAGCAGCCAGGCCGGGACTAGCGGATACAATGAGCAGTTCTTC. Protein sequence: CASSQAGTSGYNEQFF.